What follows is one TCR delta chain and its context. TCRdb's listed protein matches a much larger clone and diverges from this DNA's translation at residue 12, likely through a read error; the protein shown comes from the DNA. TCRdb reprocessed the multiplex PCR reads using CATT. This sample has 1,200 to 1,500 delta-chain clones; around 0.84% occur once, and the top ten carry about 51%. This entry belongs to a study of gamma delta lymphoproliferative disorders and STAT genes. PBMCs from patients and controls supplied the genomic DNA for sequencing. The junction had 11 bases not matched to a gene; V was cut back by 3 bases and J by 8 bases. This CDR3 region has 15 residues. Germline V lookup: CDR1 GEAIGNYY, CDR2 EKD.

Sample: blood. This chain connects TRDV2 to TRDJ1; 10 bases map to TRDD3. The TCR originated in a human donor in good health. CDR3 sequence (DNA): TGTGCCTGTGACCCACTGGGGGATGGGGATGCGAAACTCATCTTT. This gives the protein CACDPLGDGDAKLIF.